This is a list of T cell receptor beta chains from one sample in a study of beta chain features in type 1 diabetes. Profiled with immunoSEQ multiplex PCR; TCRdb holds only in-frame clones, not every one. The table has under 400,000 clones, roughly 15% seen once. The sequencing sample was made of central memory CD4+ T cells from blood. All receptors derive from a man aged 30 to 45 in good health. Both conserved end residues are part of each CDR3. D genes are given only for firm matches. Size values are once, few and many counts, or a class for expanded clones, and some rows have none.

j_gene,abundance,d_gene,v_gene,CDR3aa,CDR3nt
TRBJ2-5,NA,TRBD2,TRBV30,CAWSVLGLAGRETQYF,TGTGCCTGGAGTGTACTAGGTCTAGCGGGAAGAGAGACCCAGTACTTC
TRBJ1-2,many,NA,TRBV11-2,CASRTGPSYGYTF,TGTGCCAGCAGAACCGGGCCGAGCTATGGCTACACCTTC
TRBJ1-2,NA,NA,TRBV5-4,CASSLRGGSNYGYTF,TGTGCCAGCAGCTTGAGGGGAGGTAGTAACTATGGCTACACCTTC
TRBJ1-5,few,NA,TRBV7-2,CASSPHGNQPQHF,TGTGCCAGCAGCCCACATGGGAATCAGCCCCAGCATTTT
TRBJ1-6,many,NA,TRBV6-1,CASRERAGSYNSPLHF,TGTGCCAGCAGAGAAAGGGCGGGCTCCTATAATTCACCCCTCCACTTT
TRBJ1-1,NA,NA,TRBV2,CASRVRATNTEAFF,TGTGCCAGCAGAGTCCGGGCCACGAACACTGAAGCTTTCTTT
TRBJ2-4,many,TRBD1,TRBV7-2,CASSTRDREGAKNIQYF,TGTGCCAGCAGTACCCGGGACAGGGAAGGGGCCAAAAACATTCAGTACTTC
TRBJ1-1,NA,NA,TRBV5-1,CASSPQPVQGSTEAFF,TGCGCCAGCAGCCCCCAGCCAGTACAGGGTTCCACTGAAGCTTTCTTT
TRBJ1-1,few,NA,TRBV18,CASSPVVYTEAFF,TGTGCCAGCTCGCCGGTTGTATACACTGAAGCTTTCTTT
TRBJ2-3,NA,NA,TRBV7-2,CASSLGGLGTDTQYF,TGTGCCAGCAGCTTGGGGGGGCTCGGCACAGATACGCAGTATTTT
TRBJ2-3,NA,NA,TRBV4-2,CASTQGLTFPDTQYF,TGTGCCAGCACCCAAGGGCTGACCTTCCCAGATACGCAGTATTTT
TRBJ1-2,NA,NA,TRBV18,CASSQAVSNYGYTF,TGTGCCAGCTCACAAGCCGTTTCTAACTATGGCTACACCTTC
TRBJ2-3,NA,TRBD2,TRBV18,CASSPDAGTRDTQYF,TGTGCCAGCTCACCAGACGCCGGGACTAGGGATACGCAGTATTTT
TRBJ1-3,few,NA,TRBV7-9,CASSLEGRSGNTIYF,TGTGCCAGCAGCTTAGAGGGAAGATCTGGAAACACCATATATTTT
TRBJ2-5,NA,NA,TRBV10-3,CAISESAGQAETQYF,TGTGCCATCAGTGAGTCGGCGGGGCAAGCAGAGACCCAGTACTTC
TRBJ1-2,few,NA,TRBV4-2,CASSQEPDYGYTF,TGTGCCAGCAGCCAAGAGCCAGATTATGGCTACACCTTC
TRBJ1-2,NA,TRBD1,TRBV27,CASSRPGGTGGYTF,TGTGCCAGCAGTCGCCCCGGAGGGACAGGTGGCTACACCTTC
TRBJ2-3,NA,TRBD2,TRBV7-8,CASSPRTSGGVGDTQYF,TGTGCCAGCAGCCCCCGGACTAGCGGGGGGGTGGGAGATACGCAGTATTTT
TRBJ2-3,NA,NA,TRBV21-1,CASSKSDRGGTDTQYF,TGTGCCAGCAGCAAGAGCGATCGAGGCGGTACAGATACGCAGTATTTT
TRBJ2-7,few,NA,TRBV18,CASSPLTTTGYEQYF,TGTGCCAGCTCACCACTTACTACCACGGGCTACGAGCAGTACTTC
TRBJ2-3,NA,NA,TRBV6-6,CASSYIIGKTQYF,TGTGCCAGCAGTTATATTATAGGGAAGACGCAGTATTTT
TRBJ1-5,NA,TRBD1,TRBV6-6,CASRRGGGRNQPQHF,TGTGCCAGCAGAAGAGGGGGCGGACGCAATCAGCCCCAGCATTTT
TRBJ2-3,NA,NA,TRBV5-1,CASSLESRHTDTQYF,TGCGCCAGCAGCTTGGAGTCCAGGCACACAGATACGCAGTATTTT
TRBJ1-5,NA,TRBD1,TRBV6-5,CASSRDRGNQPQHF,TGTGCCAGCAGTCGGGACAGGGGCAATCAGCCCCAGCATTTT
TRBJ2-5,NA,NA,TRBV6-1,CASWKETQYF,TGTGCCAGCTGGAAAGAGACCCAGTACTTC
TRBJ2-2,few,TRBD2,TRBV2,CASSVTSPRGTGELFF,TGTGCCAGCAGTGTGACTAGCCCTAGAGGGACCGGGGAGCTGTTTTTT
TRBJ1-2,few,NA,TRBV15,CATSSGGDYGYTF,TGTGCCACCAGCAGTGGGGGGGACTATGGCTACACCTTC
TRBJ2-1,few,TRBD2,TRBV4-1,CASSHPGTSGANEQFF,TGCGCCAGCAGCCATCCCGGGACTAGCGGGGCCAATGAGCAGTTCTTC
TRBJ2-7,few,TRBD1,TRBV18,CASSLRDRGLLNEQYF,TGTGCCAGCTCACTCCGGGACAGGGGGCTCCTGAACGAGCAGTACTTC
TRBJ2-1,NA,NA,TRBV7-2,CASKPEFYNEQFF,TGTGCCAGCAAACCAGAATTTTACAATGAGCAGTTCTTC
TRBJ2-3,NA,TRBD2,TRBV29-1,CSVEDPGGNTQYF,TGCAGCGTTGAAGACCCGGGGGGAAATACGCAGTATTTT
TRBJ2-1,many,TRBD2,TRBV5-4,CASTPPSGGAGEQFF,TGTGCCAGCACCCCTCCCAGCGGGGGGGCCGGTGAGCAGTTCTTC
TRBJ2-3,NA,NA,TRBV5-6,CASTHRLGVNTDTQYF,TGTGCCAGCACCCACCGCTTGGGGGTGAACACAGATACGCAGTATTTT
TRBJ2-1,few,NA,TRBV7-2,CASTLGARLNEQFF,TGTGCCAGCACCCTTGGGGCTCGCCTCAATGAGCAGTTCTTC
TRBJ1-1,NA,NA,TRBV20-1,CSARQESKAFF,TGCAGTGCTCGTCAGGAATCGAAAGCTTTCTTT
TRBJ2-3,few,NA,TRBV5-4,CASSSGSGTDTQYF,TGTGCCAGCAGCTCGGGGTCCGGGACAGATACGCAGTATTTT
TRBJ1-1,NA,NA,TRBV9,CASSPRTAGEAFF,TGTGCCAGCAGCCCAAGGACAGCCGGTGAAGCTTTCTTT
TRBJ1-1,NA,TRBD1,TRBV4-1,CASSQDLGRGIAEAFF,TGCGCCAGCAGCCAAGATTTAGGCAGGGGGATTGCTGAAGCTTTCTTT
TRBJ2-3,few,NA,TRBV11-2,CASSFTGGDTQYF,TGTGCCAGCAGCTTTACCGGTGGCGATACGCAGTATTTT
TRBJ2-3,few,TRBD2,TRBV11-2,CASSSWTSSRTDTQYF,TGTGCCAGCAGCTCCTGGACTAGTTCAAGGACAGATACGCAGTATTTT
TRBJ1-2,NA,NA,TRBV30,CAWSVFAGAQRGGYTF,TGTGCCTGGAGTGTATTTGCCGGGGCCCAACGAGGTGGCTACACCTTC
TRBJ1-1,few,NA,TRBV5-1,CASSLGTRATEAFF,TGCGCCAGCAGCTTGGGCACGCGAGCCACTGAAGCTTTCTTT
TRBJ1-6,once,NA,TRBV5-1,CASSRDRRSSPLHF,TGCGCCAGCAGCAGAGACAGGAGAAGTTCACCCCTCCACTTT
TRBJ2-3,NA,NA,TRBV29-1,CSANPGRTDTQYF,TGCAGCGCCAACCCCGGGCGCACAGATACGCAGTATTTT
TRBJ2-3,NA,NA,TRBV7-2,CASSLSSVNTDTQYF,TGTGCCAGCAGCTTATCTAGCGTTAACACAGATACGCAGTATTTT
TRBJ2-7,NA,NA,TRBV11-2,CASSLSRISWEEQYF,TGTGCCAGCAGCTTGTCCAGAATATCCTGGGAGGAGCAGTACTTC
TRBJ2-5,NA,NA,TRBV30,CAWSVGETQYF,TGTGCCTGGAGCGTCGGAGAGACCCAGTACTTC
TRBJ2-4,NA,TRBD1,TRBV7-9,CASSLDRQGNAKNIQYF,TGTGCCAGCAGCTTAGATCGACAGGGTAATGCCAAAAACATTCAGTACTTC
TRBJ1-5,NA,NA,TRBV6-1,CASSTGNQPQHF,TGTGCCAGCAGTACAGGGAATCAGCCCCAGCATTTT
TRBJ2-3,NA,NA,TRBV7-8,CASSLEQGTYTDTQYF,TGTGCCAGCAGCTTAGAGCAGGGGACTTACACAGATACGCAGTATTTT